Sequencing of this T cell receptor beta chain was carried out in a study of Ad26.COV2.S vaccination and SARS-CoV-2 variants. The V end lost 2 bases, the J end lost 5 bases, and 13 bases lay between the germline ends. The CDR3 totals 15 residues. Germline V lookup: CDR1 MDHEN, CDR2 SYDVKM. Treatment given: over 15 received Ad26.COV2.S at low or high dose, single or two shots; a few received placebo; per-sample allocation not given. Sampling happened 63 days after the first vaccine or placebo injection. On this clone: Its target is not known.

Whole-study results and caveats: Reported post-vaccination CD8+ and CD4+ T cell responses to spike showed substantial breadth.

Generated by immunoSEQ multiplex PCR, the TCRdb table keeps only in-frame clones and is missing some. In the table there are roughly 420,000 clones, approximately 92% of which are singletons. This specimen was peripheral blood, taken in a trial of Ad26.COV2.S vaccine versus placebo. The genes are TRBV28 and TRBJ1-5; D remains unclear. The receptor's source is a person between 18 and 60 years old who received the Ad26.COV2.S COVID-19 vaccine or a placebo. CDR3 nucleotide sequence: TGTGCCAGCAGTTTAAGCGGAGAGGGTGATCAGCCCCAGCATTTT. It codes for CASSLSGEGDQPQHF.